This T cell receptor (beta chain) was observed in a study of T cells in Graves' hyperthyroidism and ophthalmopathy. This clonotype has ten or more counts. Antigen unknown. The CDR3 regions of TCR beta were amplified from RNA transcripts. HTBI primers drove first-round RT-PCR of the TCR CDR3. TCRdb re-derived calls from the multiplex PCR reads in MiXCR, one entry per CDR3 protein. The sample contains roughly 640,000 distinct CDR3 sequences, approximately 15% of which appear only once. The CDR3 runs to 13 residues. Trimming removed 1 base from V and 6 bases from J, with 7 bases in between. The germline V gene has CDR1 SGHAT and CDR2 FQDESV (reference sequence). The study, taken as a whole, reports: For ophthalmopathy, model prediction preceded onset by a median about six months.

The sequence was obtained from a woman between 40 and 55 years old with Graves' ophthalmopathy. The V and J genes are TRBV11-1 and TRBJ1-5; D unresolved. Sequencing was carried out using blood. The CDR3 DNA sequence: TGTGCCAGCAGCTTAGGGCCGGGTCAGCCCCAGCATTTT. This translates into CASSLGPGQPQHF.